Each of the 10 T cell receptor beta chains below was sequenced from the same sample in a study of blood T cell repertoires in COVID-19. Some clones are missing from TCRdb's copy, which holds only in-frame ones; the method was immunoSEQ multiplex PCR. Of about 130,000 clones in the sample, around 79% were seen once. The sample comprised peripheral blood. The receptors originated from a man aged 80 or over with acute or convalescent COVID-19.

The chain is built from TRBV3-1 (or the pseudogene TRBV3-2) and TRBJ1-2, with D possibly being TRBD1 (5 bases). From germline, CDR1 is LGHDT and CDR2 YNNKEL (reference sequence). The ends were cut back, 1 base at V and 7 bases at J, with 16 bases in the middle. The CDR3 contains 15 residues. Written as DNA, the CDR3 is TGTGCCAGCAGCCAAGGATCAGGGTTGATCGGTGGCTACACCTTC. This encodes CASSQGSGLIGGYTF.

This clone appeared once. This rearrangement joins TRBV9 to TRBJ1-1; D perhaps matches TRBD1 (6 bases). V was shortened by 0 bases and J by 6 bases, with 12 bases between the two germline ends. The CDR3 length is 14 residues. The germline V gene has CDR1 SGDLS and CDR2 YYNGEE. The CDR3 DNA reads as TGTGCCAGCAGCGTAGGACGGGACACCTCTGAAGCTTTCTTT. The encoded protein is CASSVGRDTSEAFF.

The rearrangement uses TRBV15 and TRBJ2-3, with 10 bases that match TRBD2. Trimming at V came to 2 bases and at J to 4 bases, leaving 6 bases not matched to a gene. Germline V gene lookup returns CDR1 LNHNV and CDR2 YYDKDF (reference sequence). The CDR3 spans 16 residues. CDR3 loop: CATSRRSGGSADTQYF. The CDR3 nucleotides read TGTGCCACCAGCAGACGTAGCGGGGGGTCAGCAGATACGCAGTATTTT. Using reference TRBV15 and TRBJ2-3 for the parts outside the CDR3, the full variable domain is DAMVIQNPRYQVTQFGKPVTLSCSQTLNHNVMYWYQQKSSQAPKLLFHYYDKDFNNEADTPDNFQSRRPNTSFCFLDIRSPGLGDTAMYLCATSRRSGGSADTQYFGPGTRLTVL.

J is TRBJ1-2 and V is TRBV18; 7 bases line up with TRBD1. J lost 8 bases, V lost 1 base, and 10 bases had no gene match. Germline CDR1 is KGHSH and CDR2 is LQKENI. The CDR3 contains 15 residues. CDR3: CASSPLRDSPRGYTF. Here the CDR3 DNA reads TGTGCCAGCTCACCACTTAGGGACAGCCCTAGGGGCTACACCTTC.

The chain links TRBV2 to TRBJ1-5; D may be TRBD1 (5 bases). V was shortened by 3 bases and J by 0 bases, with 12 bases between the two germline ends. In germline, CDR1 is SNHLY, CDR2 FYNNEI. The CDR3 sequence is 16 residues long. CDR3 in amino acids: CASSEGGTYSNQPQHF. For the CDR3, the DNA is TGTGCCAGCAGTGAGGGGGGGACTTATAGCAATCAGCCCCAGCATTTT.

The J gene is TRBJ2-1, the V gene TRBV2; 7 nucleotides align to TRBD1. V lost 7 bases to trimming and J lost 6 bases; unmatched junction nucleotides: 9. In germline, CDR1 is SNHLY, CDR2 FYNNEI. This CDR3 spans 14 amino acids. The CDR3 region has the DNA TGTGCCAGCAAGGATCGGGACAGTTCCAATGAGCAGTTCTTC. The encoded protein is CASKDRDSSNEQFF.

The chain employs TRBV10-3 and TRBJ2-5; 14 bases map to TRBD2. This CDR3 is built from 16 residues. V lost 6 bases, J lost 0 bases, and 3 bases stayed unmatched. CDR1 ENHRY and CDR2 SYGVKD come from the germline V gene. CDR3 residues: CAISKGLAGDQETQYF. CDR3 nucleotides: TGTGCCATCAGCAAGGGACTAGCGGGGGACCAAGAGACCCAGTACTTC.

V and J are TRBV11-3 and TRBJ2-5; D remains unclear. Germline V CDR1 and CDR2: SGHNT, YENEEA. V lost 0 bases and J lost 6, with 8 bases in between. The CDR3 totals 13 residues. The CDR3 DNA is TGTGCCAGCAGCTTAGACCCGTTCCAGACCCAGTACTTC. As protein: CASSLDPFQTQYF.

This clone was counted only a few times. V and J are TRBV29-1 and TRBJ1-6; TRBD1 aligns across 7 bases. V trimming: 7 bases; J trimming: 6 bases; junction bases outside the gene matches: 3. Germline CDR1 SQVTM, CDR2 ANQGSEA. The CDR3 covers 12 residues. This chain's CDR3 is CSARQGNSPLHF. The DNA of the CDR3 is TGCAGCGCGAGACAGGGTAATTCACCCCTCCACTTT.

This chain links TRBV19 with TRBJ2-1, with 8 nucleotides matching TRBD1. This CDR3 has 22 amino acids. V shed 4 bases and J 10 bases; nucleotides not matched to a gene: 33. Germline assignment: CDR1 LNHDA and CDR2 SQIVND (reference sequence). CDR3 nucleotide sequence: TGTGCCAGTAGTACACACAACACCCCGAGCCCCCGTAGATACAACAGGGGGGAAGAGCAGTTCTTC. Translated: CASSTHNTPSPRRYNRGEEQFF.